The 15 T cell receptor beta chains presented below share a single source sample, sequenced in a study of cytomegalovirus exposure and HLA in healthy donors. The PCR made use of 60 Vbeta and 13 Jbeta primers. Using immunoSEQ multiplex PCR, the repertoire was profiled, and TCRdb retains in-frame clones only, with some absent. The sample lists approximately 160,000 clones, 82% occurring once. The sample was PBMCs. Source of these receptors: a girl between 10 and 17 years old in good health and CMV-seropositive.

The chain joins TRBV6-6 to TRBJ2-5; D gene unclear. Trimming removed 2 bases from V and 2 bases from J, with 6 bases in between. CDR3 length: 13 amino acids. Germline V lookup: CDR1 MNHNY, CDR2 SVGAGI (reference sequence). CDR3 loop: CASSYGRQETQYF. The CDR3 bases are TGTGCCAGCAGTTACGGCAGACAAGAGACCCAGTACTTC.

V and J are TRBV14 and TRBJ1-5; D call uncertain. This CDR3 is built from 17 residues. Per germline, CDR1 SGHDN and CDR2 FVKESK. V was trimmed by 0 bases and J by 0 bases, leaving 12 bases between them. For the CDR3, the DNA is TGTGCCAGCAGCCAAGAAGGGAGCCCGGGTAGCAATCAGCCCCAGCATTTT. Translation gives CASSQEGSPGSNQPQHF.

This chain uses TRBV7-8 with TRBJ2-2, with D possibly matching TRBD2 (6 bases). V was shortened by 0 bases and J by 1 base, with 6 bases between the two germline ends. Germline CDR1 and CDR2: SGHVS and FQNEAQ. This CDR3 is 15 amino acids long. The CDR3 region is CASSLARGNTGELFF. As DNA, the CDR3 is TGTGCCAGCAGCTTAGCGCGGGGGAACACCGGGGAGCTGTTTTTT.

The chain is built from TRBV5-4 and TRBJ2-7; TRBD2 matches 8 bases. From germline, CDR1 is SGHNT and CDR2 YYREEE (reference sequence). The CDR3 has 14 amino acids. Losses at the gene ends were 0 bases for V and 4 bases for J; bases not matched to a gene: 3. Here the CDR3 reads CASSLGGGQYEQYF. CDR3 DNA sequence: TGTGCCAGCAGCTTGGGCGGGGGGCAGTACGAGCAGTACTTC. The full variable domain, rest sourced from reference TRBV5-4 and TRBJ2-7, is ETGVTQSPTHLIKTRGQQVTLRCSSQSGHNTVSWYQQALGQGPQFIFQYYREEENGRGNFPPRFSGLQFPNYSSELNVNALELDDSALYLCASSLGGGQYEQYFGPGTRLTVT.

This rearrangement joins TRBV7-9 to TRBJ2-1; 7 bases match TRBD1. Germline-derived CDR1 and CDR2 are SEHNR and FQNEAQ (reference sequence). V shed 5 bases, J shed 0 bases, and the junction held 10 bases outside the gene matches. The CDR3 extends over 17 amino acids. The chain's CDR3 is CASSRLTGPSSYNEQFF. The DNA for the CDR3 is TGTGCCAGCAGCCGGCTGACAGGGCCGAGCTCCTACAATGAGCAGTTCTTC.

As regards this clone: Since the CDR3 does not end with the conserved phenylalanine or tryptophan, this likely comes from a read error. The chain is built from TRBV28 and TRBJ1-2, with a possible D match to TRBD1 (5 bases). CDR1 is MDHEN, CDR2 SYDVKM, per germline. This CDR3 has 14 residues. Trimming stripped 4 bases from V and 4 bases from J, with 13 bases between. This chain's CDR3 is CASSSAGQLYGYTL. As DNA, the CDR3 is TGTGCCAGCAGTTCCGCGGGGCAGCTCTATGGCTACACCCTC.

Only a few counts were recorded for this clone. CDR3 DNA sequence: TGTGCCAGCAGCCCCATAGATGAAAAACTGTTTTTT. It specifies CASSPIDEKLFF. The V gene is TRBV2, the J gene TRBJ1-4; the D is unclear. The CDR3 sequence is 12 residues long. V lost 6 bases and J lost 6, with 8 bases in between. The germline V gene has CDR1 SNHLY and CDR2 FYNNEI.

The chain couples TRBV7-3 to TRBJ2-1, with 10 bases aligning to TRBD2. With 6 bases clipped from V and 2 bases from J, the junction kept 4 bases outside the gene matches. Germline CDR1 is SGHTA and CDR2 is FQGTGA. CDR3 length equals 15 residues. The CDR3 DNA reads as TGTGCCAGCAGTTTCGGGACTAGCGCCTACAATGAGCAGTTCTTC. It encodes CASSFGTSAYNEQFF.

The V gene is TRBV19, the J gene TRBJ2-2; no clear D gene. Trimming shortened V by 3 bases and J by 3 bases, and 17 bases separated the two germline ends. This CDR3 is 17 amino acids long. Germline loops: CDR1 LNHDA, CDR2 SQIVND (reference sequence). This CDR3 is CASSILPPGLDTGELFF. Written as DNA, the CDR3 is TGTGCCAGTAGTATCTTGCCCCCTGGCCTCGACACCGGGGAGCTGTTTTTT.

The chain is built from TRBV7-3 and TRBJ2-7; the match to TRBD2 covers 12 bases. The CDR3 consists of 16 residues. Germline V gene sequence: CDR1 SGHTA, CDR2 FQGTGA. Trimming cost V 2 bases and J 6 bases; bases outside gene matches: 8. CDR3 region: CASSLVGLAGSTEQYF. As DNA, the CDR3 is TGTGCCAGCAGCTTAGTAGGACTAGCGGGATCCACCGAGCAGTACTTC.

The rearrangement links TRBV9 to TRBJ1-2; tentatively, D is TRBD1 (6 bases). The CDR3 is 17 amino acids. Trimming took off 3 bases at V and 0 bases at J, with 18 bases between the two ends. Germline assignment: CDR1 SGDLS and CDR2 YYNGEE. The CDR3: CASSGGRRTAANYGYTF. DNA of the CDR3: TGTGCCAGCAGCGGGGGACGGAGGACAGCAGCTAACTATGGCTACACCTTC. Full variable domain (rest looked up from reference TRBV9 and TRBJ1-2): DSGVTQTPKHLITATGQRVTLRCSPRSGDLSVYWYQQSLDQGLQFLIQYYNGEERAKGNILERFSAQQFPDLHSELNLSSLELGDSALYFCASSGGRRTAANYGYTFGSGTRLTVV.

The V and J genes are TRBV28 and TRBJ2-5; 7 bases line up with TRBD1. The CDR3 extends over 17 amino acids. The V gene end was trimmed by 1 base and the J gene end by 1 base; junction bases not matched to a gene: 9. Germline V lookup: CDR1 MDHEN, CDR2 SYDVKM. The CDR3 reads CASSLSLTGVPQETQYF. The CDR3 coding sequence is TGTGCCAGCAGTTTATCCCTTACAGGGGTTCCCCAAGAGACCCAGTACTTC. The entire variable domain, with the rest obtained from reference TRBV28 and TRBJ2-5, is as follows: DVKVTQSSRYLVKRTGEKVFLECVQDMDHENMFWYRQDPGLGLRLIYFSYDVKMKEKGDIPEGYSVSREKKERFSLILESASTNQTSMYLCASSLSLTGVPQETQYFGPGTRLLVL.

The chain carries TRBV7-2 and TRBJ1-1, with TRBD1 identical over 7 bases. V lost 4 bases, J lost 1 base, and 6 bases stayed unmatched. Per germline, CDR1 SGHTA and CDR2 FQGNSA. There are 15 residues in the CDR3. As DNA, the CDR3 is TGTGCCAGCAGCTCCACTCAGGGGGGGAACACTGAAGCTTTCTTT. The encoded protein is CASSSTQGGNTEAFF.

J is TRBJ2-3 and V is TRBV4-3; D is ambiguous. Germline V gene data show CDR1 as LGHNA and CDR2 as YSLEER. The CDR3 sequence is 17 residues long. Trimming removed 0 bases at V and 0 bases at J, with 13 bases between. The CDR3 DNA sequence: TGCGCCAGCAGCCAAGATTTGCCGGTAACTAGCACAGATACGCAGTATTTT. This translates into CASSQDLPVTSTDTQYF.

The rearrangement uses TRBV28 and TRBJ1-1, with TRBD1 as a possible D gene (6 bases). Germline values: CDR1 MDHEN, CDR2 SYDVKM. There are 12 residues in the CDR3. Trimming shortened V by 10 bases and J by 5 bases, and 14 bases separated the two germline ends. CDR3 DNA sequence: TGTGCCAAGACGGACAGAACGACTGAAGCTTTCTTT. Amino acid sequence: CAKTDRTTEAFF. Full variable domain (remainder filled in from reference TRBV28 and TRBJ1-1): DVKVTQSSRYLVKRTGEKVFLECVQDMDHENMFWYRQDPGLGLRLIYFSYDVKMKEKGDIPEGYSVSREKKERFSLILESASTNQTSMYLCAKTDRTTEAFFGQGTRLTVV.